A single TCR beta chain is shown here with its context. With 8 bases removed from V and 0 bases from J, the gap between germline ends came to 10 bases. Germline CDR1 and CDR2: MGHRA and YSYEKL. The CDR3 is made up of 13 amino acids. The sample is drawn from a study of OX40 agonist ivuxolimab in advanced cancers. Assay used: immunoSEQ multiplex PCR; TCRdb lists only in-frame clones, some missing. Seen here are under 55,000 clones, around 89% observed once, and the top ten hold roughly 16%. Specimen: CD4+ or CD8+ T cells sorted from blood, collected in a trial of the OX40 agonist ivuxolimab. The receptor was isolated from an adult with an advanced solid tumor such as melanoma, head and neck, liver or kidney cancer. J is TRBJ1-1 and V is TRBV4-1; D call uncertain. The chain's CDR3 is CASGPLLNTEAFF. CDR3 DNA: TGCGCCAGCGGGCCCCTTTTGAACACTGAAGCTTTCTTT.